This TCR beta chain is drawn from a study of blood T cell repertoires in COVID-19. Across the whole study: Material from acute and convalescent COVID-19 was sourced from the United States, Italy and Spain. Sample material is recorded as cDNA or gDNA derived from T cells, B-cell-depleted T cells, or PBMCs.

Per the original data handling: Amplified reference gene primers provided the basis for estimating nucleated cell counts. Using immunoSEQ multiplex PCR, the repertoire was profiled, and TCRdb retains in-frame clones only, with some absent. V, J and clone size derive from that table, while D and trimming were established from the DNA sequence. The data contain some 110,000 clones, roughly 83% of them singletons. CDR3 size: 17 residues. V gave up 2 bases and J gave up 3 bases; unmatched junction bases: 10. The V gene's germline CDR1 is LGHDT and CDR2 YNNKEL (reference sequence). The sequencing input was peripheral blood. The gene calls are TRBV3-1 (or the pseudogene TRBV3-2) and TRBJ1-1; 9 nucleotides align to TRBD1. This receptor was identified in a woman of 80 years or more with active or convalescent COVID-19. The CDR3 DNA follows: TGTGCCAGCAGCCAACCCTTAGGCCGGACAGGGGACACTGAAGCTTTCTTT. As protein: CASSQPLGRTGDTEAFF.